This T cell receptor (beta chain) came from a study of PD-L1 blockade in urothelial cancer. The wider study: T cell content in blood samples showed a median of 141,255.

Each PCR reaction had synthetic TCR analog templates spiked into it. Produced via immunoSEQ multiplex PCR; TCRdb's table is partial and in-frame only. The repertoire holds about 46,000 clones, with approximately 86% as singletons. The CDR3 is 11 amino acids. Per germline, CDR1 MDHEN and CDR2 SYDVKM. The V gene lost 6 bases and the J gene lost 10 bases, with 12 bases spanning the gap. Note on this clone: What it binds is not known.

Regarding the study as a whole: Greater 3-week expansion of tumor-associated blood clones was recorded for durable-benefit patients.

Time point indicated: peripheral blood 6 weeks after treatment start. Patients were diagnosed with urothelial carcinoma, either locally advanced or metastatic. This sequence was found in a man in his forties or fifties with urothelial cancer. V and J are TRBV28 and TRBJ1-2, with D perhaps TRBD1 (6 bases). The sample in question was PBMCs, obtained around atezolizumab (anti-PD-L1) treatment. The CDR3 nucleotides are TGTGCCAGCAGGGGGACACCTCCCTACACCTTC. This gives the protein CASRGTPPYTF.